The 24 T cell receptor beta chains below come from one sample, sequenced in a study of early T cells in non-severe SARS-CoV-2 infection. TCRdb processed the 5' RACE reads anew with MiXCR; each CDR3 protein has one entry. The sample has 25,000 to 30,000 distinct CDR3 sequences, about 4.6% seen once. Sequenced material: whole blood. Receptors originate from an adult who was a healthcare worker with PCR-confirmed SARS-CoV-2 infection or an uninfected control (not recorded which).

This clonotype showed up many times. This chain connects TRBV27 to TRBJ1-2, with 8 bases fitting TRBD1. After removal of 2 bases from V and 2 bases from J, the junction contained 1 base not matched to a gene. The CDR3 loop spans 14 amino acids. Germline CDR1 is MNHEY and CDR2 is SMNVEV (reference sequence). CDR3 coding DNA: TGTGCCAGCAGTTTACAGGGGGCAAACTATGGCTACACCTTC. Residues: CASSLQGANYGYTF.

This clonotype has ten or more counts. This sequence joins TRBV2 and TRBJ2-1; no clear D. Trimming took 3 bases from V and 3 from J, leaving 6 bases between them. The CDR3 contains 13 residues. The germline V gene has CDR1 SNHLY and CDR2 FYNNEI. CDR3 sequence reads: CASSEAIYNEQFF. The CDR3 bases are TGTGCCAGCAGTGAGGCGATCTACAATGAGCAGTTCTTC.

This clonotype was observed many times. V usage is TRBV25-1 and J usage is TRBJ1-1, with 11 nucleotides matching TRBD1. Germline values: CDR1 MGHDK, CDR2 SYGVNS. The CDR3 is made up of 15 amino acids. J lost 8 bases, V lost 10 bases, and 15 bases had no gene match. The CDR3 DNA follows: TGTGCCACCCTCCCTCCCGGGACAGGGGGGGTGGAAGCTTTCTTT. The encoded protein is CATLPPGTGGVEAFF.

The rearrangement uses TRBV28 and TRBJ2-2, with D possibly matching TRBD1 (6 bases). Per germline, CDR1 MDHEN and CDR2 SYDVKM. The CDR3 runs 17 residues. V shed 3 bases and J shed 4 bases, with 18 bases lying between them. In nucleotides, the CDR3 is TGTGCCAGCAGTTTGTCCCGCTGGGGGCGACGCACCGGGGAGCTGTTTTTT. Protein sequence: CASSLSRWGRRTGELFF.

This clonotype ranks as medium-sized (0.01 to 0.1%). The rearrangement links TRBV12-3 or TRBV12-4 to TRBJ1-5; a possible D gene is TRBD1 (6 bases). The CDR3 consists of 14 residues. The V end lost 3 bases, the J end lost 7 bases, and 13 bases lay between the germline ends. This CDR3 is CASSFEQGGQPQHF. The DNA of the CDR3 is TGTGCCAGCAGTTTCGAACAGGGCGGCCAGCCCCAGCATTTT.

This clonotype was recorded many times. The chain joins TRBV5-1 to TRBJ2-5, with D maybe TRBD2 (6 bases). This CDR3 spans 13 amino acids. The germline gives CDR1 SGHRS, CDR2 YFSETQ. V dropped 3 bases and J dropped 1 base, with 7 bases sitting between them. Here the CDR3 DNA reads TGCGCCAGCAGCTCCGGGAGCCAAGAGACCCAGTACTTC. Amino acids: CASSSGSQETQYF.

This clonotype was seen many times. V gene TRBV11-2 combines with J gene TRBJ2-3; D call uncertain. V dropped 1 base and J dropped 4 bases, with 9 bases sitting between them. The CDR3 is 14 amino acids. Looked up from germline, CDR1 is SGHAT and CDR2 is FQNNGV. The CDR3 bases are TGTGCCAGCAGCTTAGTGCTCCCCCCAGATACGCAGTATTTT. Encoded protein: CASSLVLPPDTQYF.

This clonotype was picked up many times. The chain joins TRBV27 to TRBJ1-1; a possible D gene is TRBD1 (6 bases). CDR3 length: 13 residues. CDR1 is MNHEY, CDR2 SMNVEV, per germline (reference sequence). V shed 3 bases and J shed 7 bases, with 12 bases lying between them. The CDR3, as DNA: TGTGCCAGCAGTTTTACTGGGACACGTGAAGCTTTCTTT. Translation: CASSFTGTREAFF.

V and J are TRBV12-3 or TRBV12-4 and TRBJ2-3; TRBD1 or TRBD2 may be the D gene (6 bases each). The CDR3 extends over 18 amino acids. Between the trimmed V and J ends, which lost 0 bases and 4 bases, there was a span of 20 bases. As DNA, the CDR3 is TGTGCCAGCAGTTTAGCGCGGGCCGGGGGCCCGGCCGCAGATACGCAGTATTTT. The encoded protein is CASSLARAGGPAADTQYF.

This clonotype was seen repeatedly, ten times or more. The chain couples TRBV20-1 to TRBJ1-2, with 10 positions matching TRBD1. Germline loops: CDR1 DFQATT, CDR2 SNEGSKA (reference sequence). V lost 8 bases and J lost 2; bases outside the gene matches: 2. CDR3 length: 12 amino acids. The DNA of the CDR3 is TGCAGTACGACAGGGGGCAACTATGGCTACACCTTC. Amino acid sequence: CSTTGGNYGYTF.

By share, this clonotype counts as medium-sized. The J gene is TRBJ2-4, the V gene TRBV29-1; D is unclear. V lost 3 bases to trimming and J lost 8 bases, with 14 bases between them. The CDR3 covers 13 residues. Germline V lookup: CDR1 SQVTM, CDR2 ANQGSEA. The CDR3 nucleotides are TGCAGCGTTGAGGACCCAAACCAGGACATTCAGTACTTC. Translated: CSVEDPNQDIQYF.

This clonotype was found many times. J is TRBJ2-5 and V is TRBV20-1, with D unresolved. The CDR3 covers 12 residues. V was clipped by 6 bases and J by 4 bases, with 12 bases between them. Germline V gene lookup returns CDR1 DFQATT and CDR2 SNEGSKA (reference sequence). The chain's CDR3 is CSAIKATETQYF. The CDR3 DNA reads TGCAGTGCGATAAAAGCGACAGAGACCCAGTACTTC.

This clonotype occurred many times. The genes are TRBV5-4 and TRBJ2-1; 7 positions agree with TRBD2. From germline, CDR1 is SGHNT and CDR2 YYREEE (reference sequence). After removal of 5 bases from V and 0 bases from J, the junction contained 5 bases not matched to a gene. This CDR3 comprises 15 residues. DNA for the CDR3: TGTGCCAGCAGAAAGGGACTACCCTCCTACAATGAGCAGTTCTTC. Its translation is CASRKGLPSYNEQFF.

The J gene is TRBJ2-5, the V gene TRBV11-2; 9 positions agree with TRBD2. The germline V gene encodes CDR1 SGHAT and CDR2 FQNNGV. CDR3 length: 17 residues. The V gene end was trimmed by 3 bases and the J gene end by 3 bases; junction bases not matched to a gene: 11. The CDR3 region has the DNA TGTGCCAGCAGCTTGCGGAGGAGCGGGGGGAACGAAGAGACCCAGTACTTC. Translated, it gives CASSLRRSGGNEETQYF.

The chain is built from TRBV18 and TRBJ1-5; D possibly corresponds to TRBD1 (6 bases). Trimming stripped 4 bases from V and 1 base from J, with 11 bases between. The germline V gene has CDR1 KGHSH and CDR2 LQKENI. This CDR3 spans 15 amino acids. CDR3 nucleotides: TGTGCCAGCTCACGGGGGCTCTTGAGCAATCAGCCCCAGCATTTT. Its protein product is CASSRGLLSNQPQHF.

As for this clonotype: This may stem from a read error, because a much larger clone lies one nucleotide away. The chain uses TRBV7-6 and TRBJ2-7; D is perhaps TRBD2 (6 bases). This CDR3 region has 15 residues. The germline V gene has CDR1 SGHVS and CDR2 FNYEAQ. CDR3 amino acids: CVSSLQAGSPYEQYF. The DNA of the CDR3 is TGTGTCAGCAGCCTACAAGCGGGTAGCCCCTACGAGCAGTACTTC.

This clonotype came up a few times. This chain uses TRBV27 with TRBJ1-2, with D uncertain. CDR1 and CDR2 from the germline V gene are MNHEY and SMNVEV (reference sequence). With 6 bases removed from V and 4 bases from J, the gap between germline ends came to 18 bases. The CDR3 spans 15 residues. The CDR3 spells CASRSGRSPIYGYTF. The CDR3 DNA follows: TGTGCCAGCAGAAGCGGACGCTCACCGATCTATGGCTACACCTTC.

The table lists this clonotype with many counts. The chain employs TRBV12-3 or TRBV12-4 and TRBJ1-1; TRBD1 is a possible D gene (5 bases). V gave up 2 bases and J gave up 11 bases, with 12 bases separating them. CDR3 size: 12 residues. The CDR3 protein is CASSLQGSRAFF. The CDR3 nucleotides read TGTGCCAGCAGTTTACAGGGTTCTCGGGCTTTCTTT.

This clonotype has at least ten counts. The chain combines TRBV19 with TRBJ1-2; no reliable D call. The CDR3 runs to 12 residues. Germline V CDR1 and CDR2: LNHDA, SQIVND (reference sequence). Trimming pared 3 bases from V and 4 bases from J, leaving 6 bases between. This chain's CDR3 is CASSIEFYGYTF. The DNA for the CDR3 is TGTGCCAGTAGTATTGAGTTCTATGGCTACACCTTC.

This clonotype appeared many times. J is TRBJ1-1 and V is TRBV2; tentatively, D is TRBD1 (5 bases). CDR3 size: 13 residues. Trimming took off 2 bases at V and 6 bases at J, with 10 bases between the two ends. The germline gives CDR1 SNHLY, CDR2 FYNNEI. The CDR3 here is CASSEWSGAEAFF. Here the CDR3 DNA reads TGTGCCAGCAGTGAATGGTCGGGGGCTGAAGCTTTCTTT.

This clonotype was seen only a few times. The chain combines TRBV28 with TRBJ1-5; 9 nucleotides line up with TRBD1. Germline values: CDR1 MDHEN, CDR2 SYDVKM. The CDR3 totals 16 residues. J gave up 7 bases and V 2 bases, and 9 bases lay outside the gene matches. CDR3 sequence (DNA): TGTGCCAGCAGTTTAGCCCCGGGACAGGGTGCCCAGCCCCAGCATTTT. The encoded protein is CASSLAPGQGAQPQHF.

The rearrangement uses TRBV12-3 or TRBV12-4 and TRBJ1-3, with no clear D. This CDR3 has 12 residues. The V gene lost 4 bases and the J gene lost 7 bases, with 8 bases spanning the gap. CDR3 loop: CASSSTRNTIYF. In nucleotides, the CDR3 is TGTGCCAGCAGTTCCACACGGAACACCATATATTTT.

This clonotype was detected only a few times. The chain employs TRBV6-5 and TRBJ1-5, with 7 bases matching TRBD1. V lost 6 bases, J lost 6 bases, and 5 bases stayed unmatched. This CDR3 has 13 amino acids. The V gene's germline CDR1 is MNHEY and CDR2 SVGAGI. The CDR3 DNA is TGTGCCAGCAGCCCAGGGGGAGGTCAGCCCCAGCATTTT. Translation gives CASSPGGGQPQHF.

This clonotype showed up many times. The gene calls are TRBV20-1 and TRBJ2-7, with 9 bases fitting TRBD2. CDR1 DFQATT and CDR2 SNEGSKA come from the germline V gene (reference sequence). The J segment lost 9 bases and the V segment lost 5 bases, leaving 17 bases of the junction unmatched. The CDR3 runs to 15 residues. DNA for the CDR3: TGCAGTGCTGGCTTACCGACTAGCGGTCCTGGGGCGCAGTACTTC. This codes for CSAGLPTSGPGAQYF.